This T cell receptor beta chain was found in a study of blood T cell repertoires in COVID-19. This CDR3 has 14 residues. The germline V and J ends were trimmed by 8 bases and 0 bases, with 11 bases remaining between them. CDR1 is SGHTA, CDR2 FQGNSA, per germline. Enrollment of patients from Seattle took place during active infection, with longitudinal follow-up. Sequencing used immunoSEQ multiplex PCR; TCRdb keeps in-frame clones, though not all of them. The sample gives around 330,000 clones, roughly 88% of which show up once; 1.5% to 2% is in the top ten. The TCR was taken from a woman in her twenties or thirties with COVID-19, enrolled during active disease. The sequencing sample was made of peripheral blood. The J gene is TRBJ1-3, the V gene TRBV7-2; maybe TRBD1 (5 bases). CDR3 DNA sequence: TGTGCCAGCGGAAGACAGCCCTCTGGAAACACCATATATTTT. Translation gives CASGRQPSGNTIYF.